This entry lists 32 T cell receptor beta chains sequenced from one sample in a study of OX40 agonist ivuxolimab in advanced cancers. This table comes from immunoSEQ multiplex PCR, and its TCRdb copy is limited to in-frame clones, with some not included. Here the sample spans some 74,000 clones, 91% being singletons. The sequenced sample was CD4+ or CD8+ T cells sorted from blood, obtained in a trial of the OX40 agonist ivuxolimab. The origin of the receptors is an adult with an advanced solid tumor such as melanoma, head and neck, liver or kidney cancer.

The chain joins TRBV5-1 to TRBJ2-1, with D unresolved. The V end was cut by 0 bases, the J end by 2 bases, with 15 bases between. The CDR3 totals 17 residues. Germline CDR1 reads SGHRS; CDR2 reads YFSETQ. This CDR3 reads CASSLASLGSPYNEQFF. Here the CDR3 DNA reads TGCGCCAGCAGCTTGGCGTCTCTCGGGTCCCCCTACAATGAGCAGTTCTTC.

The chain is built from TRBV7-3 and TRBJ1-6; D not resolved. V lost 2 bases and J 2 bases, leaving 1 base between the germline ends. Germline CDR1 reads SGHTA; CDR2 reads FQGTGA. The CDR3 runs 13 residues. The CDR3 sequence is CASSLAYNSPLHF. In nucleotides, the CDR3 is TGTGCCAGCAGCTTAGCCTATAATTCACCCCTCCACTTT.

The chain joins TRBV18 to TRBJ1-1, with D possibly TRBD1 on 6 matching bases. The CDR3 totals 13 residues. V shed 1 base and J shed 6 bases, with 9 bases lying between them. Per germline, CDR1 KGHSH and CDR2 LQKENI. CDR3 coding DNA: TGTGCCAGCTCACCACGGGGGCAGGCTGAAGCTTTCTTT. Amino acid sequence: CASSPRGQAEAFF.

In its sample, this clone was seen once. J is TRBJ1-2 and V is TRBV19, with D possibly being TRBD1 (6 bases). Germline values: CDR1 LNHDA, CDR2 SQIVND (reference sequence). The V and J ends lost 5 bases and 2 bases respectively, with 9 bases between them. This CDR3 has 13 residues. The CDR3 sequence: CASSPQGNYGYTF. For the CDR3, the DNA is TGTGCCAGTAGTCCGCAGGGGAACTATGGCTACACCTTC.

As concerns this clone: Other DNA sequences in this specimen translate into the identical CDR3. This chain joins TRBV18 and TRBJ2-7, with 7 bases matching TRBD1. With 3 bases clipped from V and 4 bases from J, the junction kept 6 bases outside the gene matches. This CDR3 contains 14 residues. Germline CDR1 KGHSH, CDR2 LQKENI. In DNA form, the CDR3 reads TGTGCCAGCTCACCTAGGCAGGGGGTGTACGAGCAGTACTTC. Residues: CASSPRQGVYEQYF.

The CDR3 region is CAWSRVQETQYF. Here the CDR3 DNA reads TGTGCCTGGAGTAGGGTCCAAGAGACCCAGTACTTC. The V call is TRBV30, the J call TRBJ2-5; D remains ambiguous. Trimming removed 2 bases from V and 1 base from J, with 5 bases in between. Germline CDR1 reads GTSNPN; CDR2 reads SVGIG (reference sequence). The CDR3 consists of 12 residues.

The chain combines TRBV18 with TRBJ2-7, with 8 positions matching TRBD2. Trimming cost V 3 bases and J 6 bases; bases outside gene matches: 22. The germline CDR1 and CDR2 sequences are KGHSH and LQKENI. The CDR3 length is 19 residues. CDR3 protein: CASSPMAGTSGLEHTEQYF. The CDR3 DNA sequence: TGTGCCAGCTCACCTATGGCCGGGACGTCGGGACTAGAGCACACCGAGCAGTACTTC.

This clone has a handful of counts. The chain recombines TRBV7-9 with TRBJ1-2; D unresolved. The CDR3 loop spans 12 amino acids. V shed 11 bases and J shed 0 bases, with 10 bases lying between them. From germline, CDR1 is SEHNR and CDR2 FQNEAQ (reference sequence). The CDR3: CAAGGANYGYTF. The CDR3 DNA follows: TGTGCCGCGGGCGGAGCTAACTATGGCTACACCTTC.

The chain combines TRBV27 with TRBJ2-1, with 13 bases fitting TRBD2. The CDR3 covers 15 residues. V was clipped by 0 bases and J by 10 bases; unmatched bases: 3. CDR1 is MNHEY, CDR2 SMNVEV, per germline (reference sequence). This CDR3 is CASSLSLAGGREQFF. DNA of the CDR3: TGTGCCAGCAGTTTATCACTAGCGGGGGGGCGGGAGCAGTTCTTC.

The chain is built from TRBV6-1 and TRBJ2-7; 13 bases fit TRBD2. Germline V gives CDR1 MNHNS, CDR2 SASEGT. The CDR3 extends over 16 amino acids. The J segment lost 0 bases and the V segment lost 4 bases, leaving 3 bases of the junction unmatched. The CDR3 is CASSGLAGGSSYEQYF. CDR3 in DNA: TGTGCCAGCAGTGGACTAGCGGGAGGTTCCTCCTACGAGCAGTACTTC.

The rearrangement joins TRBV30 to TRBJ1-2; 9 nucleotides line up with TRBD1. In germline, CDR1 is GTSNPN, CDR2 SVGIG (reference sequence). The CDR3 runs 16 residues. V lost 6 bases, J lost 5 bases, and 16 bases stayed unmatched. CDR3 DNA: TGTGCCTGTTATCTCGAGGGGACAGGGCGTTGGTATGGCTACACCTTC. Amino acids: CACYLEGTGRWYGYTF.

This clone showed up just once. V usage is TRBV5-1 and J usage is TRBJ2-7; weak D call: TRBD1 (6 bases). V lost 4 bases and J 2 bases, leaving 16 bases between the germline ends. CDR3 size: 15 residues. Germline V gene lookup returns CDR1 SGHRS and CDR2 YFSETQ. The CDR3 reads CASSVTRDITYEQYF. CDR3 coding DNA: TGCGCCAGCAGCGTAACCCGGGACATCACCTACGAGCAGTACTTC.

This rearrangement joins TRBV6-5 to TRBJ1-3, with D uncertain. This CDR3 region has 13 residues. Trimming took off 2 bases at V and 4 bases at J, with 6 bases between the two ends. Germline assignment: CDR1 MNHEY and CDR2 SVGAGI. CDR3: CASSYGQGNTIYF. In nucleotides, the CDR3 is TGTGCCAGCAGTTACGGGCAGGGAAACACCATATATTTT.

The chain recombines TRBV18 with TRBJ2-7; D may be TRBD2 (7 bases). Germline V lookup: CDR1 KGHSH, CDR2 LQKENI. The CDR3 has 13 residues. Trimming removed 3 bases at V and 6 bases at J, with 12 bases between. CDR3 DNA sequence: TGTGCCAGCTCACCGGGGGGGGGCGGCGAGCAGTACTTC. Encoded protein: CASSPGGGGEQYF.

This clone appeared once. The chain is built from TRBV19 and TRBJ1-3, with 11 bases fitting TRBD1. CDR1 and CDR2 from the germline V gene are LNHDA and SQIVND (reference sequence). V gave up 6 bases and J gave up 4 bases; unmatched junction bases: 2. The CDR3 spans 14 residues. The CDR3 DNA reads TGTGCCAGTAGGGACAGGGGGCTCGGAAACACCATATATTTT. Protein sequence: CASRDRGLGNTIYF.

The chain combines TRBV5-1 with TRBJ2-6; D call uncertain. CDR1 SGHRS and CDR2 YFSETQ come from the germline V gene. This CDR3 is 17 amino acids long. V gave up 2 bases and J gave up 0 bases, with 12 bases separating them. As DNA, the CDR3 is TGCGCCAGCAGCTTAGGTTATAGGAACTCTGGGGCCAACGTCCTGACTTTC. Its protein is CASSLGYRNSGANVLTF.

The chain employs TRBV5-6 and TRBJ1-5, with a weak D call TRBD1 (5 bases). Germline CDR1 is SGHDT and CDR2 is YYEEEE. V lost 4 bases and J 4 bases, leaving 18 bases between the germline ends. The CDR3 spans 16 residues. The CDR3 DNA reads TGTGCCAGCAGCCTTCCTCGGGGACTGGTAAATCAGCCCCAGCATTTT. This translates into CASSLPRGLVNQPQHF.

The chain couples TRBV6-5 to TRBJ1-1, with D possibly TRBD1 on 5 matching bases. CDR1 and CDR2 (germline): MNHEY, SVGAGI. The CDR3 is 16 amino acids. The germline V and J ends were trimmed by 3 bases and 5 bases, with 19 bases remaining between them. CDR3 loop: CASSYISGGVITEAFF. As DNA, the CDR3 is TGTGCCAGCAGTTATATCTCGGGGGGTGTTATAACTGAAGCTTTCTTT.

The chain carries TRBV18 and TRBJ2-3; tentative D call: TRBD1 (6 bases). V lost 6 bases to trimming and J lost 2 bases, with 21 bases between them. Germline V gene sequence: CDR1 KGHSH, CDR2 LQKENI. The CDR3 has 17 residues. DNA of the CDR3: TGTGCCAGCTCTCGAACTACGGGACAAACGTTCACAGATACGCAGTATTTT. As protein: CASSRTTGQTFTDTQYF. Using reference TRBV18 and TRBJ2-3 for the parts outside the CDR3, the full variable domain is NAGVMQNPRHLVRRRGQEARLRCSPMKGHSHVYWYRQLPEEGLKFMVYLQKENIIDESGMPKERFSAEFPKEGPSILRIQQVVRGDSAAYFCASSRTTGQTFTDTQYFGPGTRLTVL.

The gene calls are TRBV6-5 and TRBJ1-3, with D unresolved. V was trimmed by 7 bases and J by 4 bases, leaving 5 bases between them. This CDR3 spans 11 amino acids. CDR1 and CDR2 from the germline V gene are MNHEY and SVGAGI. The CDR3 bases are TGTGCCAGCACTGCCGGAAACACCATATATTTT. It specifies CASTAGNTIYF.

This rearrangement joins TRBV9 to TRBJ2-1, with TRBD2 identical over 12 bases. CDR3 length: 18 residues. Germline values: CDR1 SGDLS, CDR2 YYNGEE. The trim removed 0 bases at V and 3 bases at J, leaving 7 bases unmatched. CDR3 sequence (DNA): TGTGCCAGCAGCGTAGTACCTAGCGGGGGGGCCGGCTACAATGAGCAGTTCTTC. This translates into CASSVVPSGGAGYNEQFF.

This rearrangement joins TRBV7-3 to TRBJ2-3, with D possibly being TRBD1 or TRBD2 (5 bases each). This CDR3 has 13 residues. The V gene's germline CDR1 is SGHTA and CDR2 FQGTGA. The germline V and J ends were trimmed by 8 bases and 4 bases, with 13 bases remaining between them. The CDR3 protein is CASGPGGADTQYF. CDR3 nucleotides: TGTGCCAGCGGGCCTGGGGGAGCAGATACGCAGTATTTT.

This chain uses TRBV7-3 with TRBJ2-1; a possible D gene is TRBD1 (5 bases). V was pared by 6 bases and J by 7 bases, with 13 bases between. Germline loops: CDR1 SGHTA, CDR2 FQGTGA. The CDR3 is 13 residues long. CDR3 bases: TGTGCCAGCAGTTACGAATCAGGGAATGAGCAGTTCTTC. This gives the protein CASSYESGNEQFF.

The J gene is TRBJ1-5, the V gene TRBV6-5, with D hard to call. From germline, CDR1 is MNHEY and CDR2 SVGAGI. The CDR3 runs to 13 residues. The V end was cut by 0 bases, the J end by 7 bases, with 7 bases between. Written as DNA, the CDR3 is TGTGCCAGCAGTTACTCATATAAACAGCCCCAGCATTTT. It specifies CASSYSYKQPQHF.

V is TRBV5-4 and J is TRBJ1-2; TRBD1 matches at 7 bases. The CDR3 sequence is 15 residues long. CDR1 and CDR2 (germline): SGHNT, YYREEE (reference sequence). The V segment lost 1 base and the J segment 5 bases; nucleotides outside the gene matches: 8. This CDR3 reads CASSLRQGLYYGYTF. CDR3 coding DNA: TGTGCCAGCAGCTTGCGACAGGGCTTATATTATGGCTACACCTTC.

This chain uses TRBV7-2 with TRBJ1-2; the D gene is possibly TRBD1 (6 bases). Per germline, CDR1 SGHTA and CDR2 FQGNSA. This CDR3 has 13 residues. With 5 bases removed from V and 3 bases from J, the gap between germline ends came to 10 bases. DNA for the CDR3: TGTGCCAGCAGCGAACAGGGTGACTATGGCTACACCTTC. Protein sequence: CASSEQGDYGYTF.

This chain connects TRBV29-1 to TRBJ2-2, with 10 positions matching TRBD1. V lost 8 bases and J lost 3; bases outside the gene matches: 6. Germline V gene sequence: CDR1 SQVTM, CDR2 ANQGSEA. This CDR3 is built from 14 residues. CDR3 sequence (DNA): TGCAGCACCACAGGACAGGGGGACACCGGGGAGCTGTTTTTT. This translates into CSTTGQGDTGELFF.

The J gene is TRBJ2-5, the V gene TRBV30; tentatively, D is TRBD1 (5 bases). CDR3 size: 13 residues. The V end was cut by 8 bases, the J end by 11 bases, with 24 bases between. Germline values: CDR1 GTSNPN, CDR2 SVGIG (reference sequence). The CDR3: CATQVLASLRQYF. The CDR3 DNA follows: TGTGCCACACAGGTTCTGGCGTCACTCCGGCAGTACTTC.

This clone appeared once. The rearrangement links TRBV6-5 to TRBJ1-2; D gene uncertain. Per germline, CDR1 MNHEY and CDR2 SVGAGI. V lost 0 bases to trimming and J lost 7 bases, with 12 bases between them. CDR3 length: 14 amino acids. For the CDR3, the DNA is TGTGCCAGCAGTTACTCTGAGCGGGGTTTTGGCTACACCTTC. It encodes CASSYSERGFGYTF.

The J gene is TRBJ2-7, the V gene TRBV5-6; D is tentatively TRBD1 or TRBD2 (5 bases each). This CDR3 contains 17 residues. V was shortened by 3 bases and J by 4 bases, with 23 bases between the two germline ends. CDR1 is SGHDT and CDR2 is YYEEEE in the germline V gene. The CDR3 DNA reads as TGTGCCAGCAGCTCGTACCTGGACGGGACCCCCCAGTACGAGCAGTACTTC. Translating gives CASSSYLDGTPQYEQYF.

V and J are TRBV21-1 and TRBJ2-1; no check of the table's D call, TRBD2, against the DNA was made. TRBV21-1 is described as a pseudogene. The CDR3 is made up of 17 amino acids. CDR3 bases: TGTGCCAGCAGCACCCGGGACTACCCGAGCCTTGGTGGTGAGCAGTTCTTC. Translation gives CASSTRDYPSLGGEQFF.

This chain connects TRBV2 to TRBJ2-5; 14 nucleotides line up with TRBD2. This CDR3 is built from 16 residues. The V gene end was trimmed by 6 bases and the J gene end by 4 bases; junction bases not matched to a gene: 7. Germline V lookup: CDR1 SNHLY, CDR2 FYNNEI. CDR3: CASRKTSGGAGETQYF. The CDR3 DNA is TGTGCCAGCAGAAAGACTAGCGGGGGGGCCGGAGAGACCCAGTACTTC.